Each of the 7 T cell receptor beta chains below was sequenced from the same sample in a study of T cell responses to AZD1222 COVID-19 vaccine (dated by TCRdb to about 2021). Libraries came from the immunoSEQ multiplex PCR assay. TCRdb provides this immuneACCESS table in a form limited to in-frame rearrangements. Some clones are lacking; in checked studies, under half of them reflect an unresolved V gene, and why the rest are absent is not known. The sample yields some 120,000 clones; around 88% were counted once. Approximately 12% of the sample is taken by the ten largest. This sample's time point label indicates: baseline before first vaccination. The sample's treatment or condition label, in plain terms: meningococcal conjugate vaccine given as trial control. Sample: peripheral blood, taken on day 0 of MenACWY control vaccination. The source of these receptors is an adult in good health.

The chain couples TRBV2 to TRBJ2-5; 8 bases are a match to TRBD1. Germline trimming cut 8 bases from V and 7 bases from J; bases unmatched to any gene: 12. This CDR3 region has 14 residues. Germline V gene lookup returns CDR1 SNHLY and CDR2 FYNNEI. The CDR3 is CASSPPDRVGTQYF. The CDR3 DNA sequence: TGTGCCAGCTCCCCCCCGGACAGGGTGGGGACCCAGTACTTC.

This chain links TRBV4-1 with TRBJ1-3; 8 nucleotides line up with TRBD1. There are 16 residues in the CDR3. The junction had 6 bases not matched to a gene; V was cut back by 2 bases and J by 3 bases. Germline V CDR1 and CDR2: MGHRA, YSYEKL. The CDR3 DNA reads as TGCGCCAGCAGCCAACCACACGGACAGGGTGGAAACACCATATATTTT. It is translated as CASSQPHGQGGNTIYF.

This chain uses TRBV5-1 with TRBJ2-1; no clear D gene. The CDR3 sequence is 15 residues long. V was shortened by 1 base and J by 0 bases, with 8 bases between the two germline ends. Germline loops: CDR1 SGHRS, CDR2 YFSETQ. This CDR3 reads CASSLFNPSYNEQFF. In DNA form, the CDR3 reads TGCGCCAGCAGCTTGTTCAACCCCTCCTACAATGAGCAGTTCTTC.

The J gene is TRBJ2-3, the V gene TRBV10-3; 10 bases fit TRBD2. The CDR3 is 15 residues long. Trimming at V came to 4 bases and at J to 3 bases, leaving 4 bases not matched to a gene. Germline V gene data show CDR1 as ENHRY and CDR2 as SYGVKD. The CDR3 loop reads CAISGLAGVTDTQYF. The CDR3 DNA reads TGTGCCATCAGTGGGCTAGCGGGAGTGACAGATACGCAGTATTTT.

The chain uses TRBV6-1 and TRBJ1-5, with D possibly being TRBD1 (6 bases). Germline CDR1 MNHNS, CDR2 SASEGT. With 5 bases removed from V and 3 bases from J, the gap between germline ends came to 11 bases. This CDR3 has 14 amino acids. This CDR3 is CASSPRDINQPQHF. The CDR3 DNA is TGTGCCAGCAGTCCCCGGGACATCAATCAGCCCCAGCATTTT.

The CDR3 loop is CASSLVTPNTEAFF. The CDR3 DNA is TGTGCCAGCAGCTTAGTCACACCGAACACTGAAGCTTTCTTT. V usage is TRBV7-8 and J usage is TRBJ1-1; D is undetermined. Looked up from germline, CDR1 is SGHVS and CDR2 is FQNEAQ. Trimming removed 1 base from V and 1 base from J, with 7 bases in between. CDR3 length equals 14 residues. Full variable domain (remainder filled in from reference TRBV7-8 and TRBJ1-1): GAGVSQSPRYKVAKRGQDVALRCDPISGHVSLFWYQQALGQGPEFLTYFQNEAQLDKSGLPSDRFFAERPEGSVSTLKIQRTQQEDSAVYLCASSLVTPNTEAFFGQGTRLTVV.

V usage is TRBV5-1 and J usage is TRBJ2-1; TRBD1 matches 9 bases. Germline V gene sequence: CDR1 SGHRS, CDR2 YFSETQ. The CDR3 totals 14 residues. V was pared by 8 bases and J by 5 bases, with 8 bases of the junction left unmatched. CDR3 coding DNA: TGCGCCAGTCGGGGACAGGGTGTTAACAATGAGCAGTTCTTC. It specifies CASRGQGVNNEQFF.